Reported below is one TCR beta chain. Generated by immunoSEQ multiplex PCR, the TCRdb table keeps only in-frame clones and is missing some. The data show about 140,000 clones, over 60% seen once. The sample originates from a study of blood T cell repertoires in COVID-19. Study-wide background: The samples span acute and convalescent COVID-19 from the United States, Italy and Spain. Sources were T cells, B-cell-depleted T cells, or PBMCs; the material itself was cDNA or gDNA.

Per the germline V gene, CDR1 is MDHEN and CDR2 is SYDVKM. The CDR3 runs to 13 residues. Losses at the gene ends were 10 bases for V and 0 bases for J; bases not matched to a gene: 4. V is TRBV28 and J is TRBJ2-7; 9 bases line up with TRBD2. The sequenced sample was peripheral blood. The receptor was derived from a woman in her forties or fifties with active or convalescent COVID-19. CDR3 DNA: TGTGCCACCGAGGGACTAGCCTCCTACGAGCAGTACTTC. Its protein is CATEGLASYEQYF.